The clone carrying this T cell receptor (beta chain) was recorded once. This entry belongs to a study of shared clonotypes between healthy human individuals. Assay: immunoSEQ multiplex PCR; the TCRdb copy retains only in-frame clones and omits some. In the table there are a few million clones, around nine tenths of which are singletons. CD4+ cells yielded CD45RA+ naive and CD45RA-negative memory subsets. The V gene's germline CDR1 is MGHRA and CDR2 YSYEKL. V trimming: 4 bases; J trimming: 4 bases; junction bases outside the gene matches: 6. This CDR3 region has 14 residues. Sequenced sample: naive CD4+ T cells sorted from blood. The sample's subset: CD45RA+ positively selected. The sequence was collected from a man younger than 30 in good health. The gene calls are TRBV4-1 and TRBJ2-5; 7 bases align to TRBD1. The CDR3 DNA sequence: TGCGCCAGCAGCCCAACCCGACAGGGAGAGACCCAGTACTTC. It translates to CASSPTRQGETQYF.